This passage covers 10 T cell receptor beta chains from one sample sequenced in a study of T cell responses to AZD1222 COVID-19 vaccine. The data were produced by immunoSEQ multiplex PCR, yet TCRdb's version contains in-frame clones alone and is incomplete. Here the sample spans roughly 120,000 clones, approximately 86% being singletons. This specimen consisted of peripheral blood, obtained 28 days after the second AZD1222 dose. These receptors originate from an adult who received the AZD1222 COVID-19 vaccine.

This clone was detected only once. This rearrangement joins TRBV28 to TRBJ2-3, with TRBD2 matching over 9 bases. Germline trimming cut 5 bases from V and 0 bases from J; bases unmatched to any gene: 12. CDR1 is MDHEN and CDR2 is SYDVKM in the germline V gene. The CDR3 has 18 residues. Here the CDR3 reads CASSLWAGGSSSTDTQYF. CDR3 bases: TGTGCCAGCAGTCTTTGGGCGGGGGGGTCTTCTAGCACAGATACGCAGTATTTT.

The genes are TRBV18 and TRBJ1-5; D remains unclear. CDR3 length: 15 residues. The V gene lost 3 bases and the J gene lost 2 bases, with 11 bases spanning the gap. CDR1 and CDR2 from the germline V gene are KGHSH and LQKENI. The CDR3 region is CASSPEGRGNQPQHF. CDR3 in DNA: TGTGCCAGCTCACCCGAAGGCCGTGGCAATCAGCCCCAGCATTTT.

This clone was found a few times. V usage is TRBV30 and J usage is TRBJ2-5; the match to TRBD1 covers 7 bases. This CDR3 region has 16 residues. The germline CDR1 and CDR2 sequences are GTSNPN and SVGIG (reference sequence). The V segment lost 1 base and the J segment 2 bases; nucleotides outside the gene matches: 10. Here the CDR3 reads CAWSGTGVSGQETQYF. CDR3 sequence (DNA): TGTGCCTGGAGTGGCACAGGGGTAAGTGGGCAAGAGACCCAGTACTTC.

CDR3 nucleotide sequence: TGTGCCAGCAGCTCCCCCGACAGCTTTGGCTACACCTTC. Amino acid sequence: CASSSPDSFGYTF. This chain connects TRBV7-3 to TRBJ1-2; D is possibly TRBD1 (5 bases). Trimming pared 4 bases from V and 7 bases from J, leaving 13 bases between. Per the germline V gene, CDR1 is SGHTA and CDR2 is FQGTGA. The CDR3 runs 13 residues.

The CDR3 DNA reads as TGTGCCAGCAGCCCCCGGTGGAACACTGAAGCTTTCTTT. As protein: CASSPRWNTEAFF. The V gene is TRBV7-9, the J gene TRBJ1-1; D is unclear. Trimming took 5 bases from V and 1 from J, leaving 8 bases between them. There are 13 residues in the CDR3. Germline V gives CDR1 SEHNR, CDR2 FQNEAQ (reference sequence).

V usage is TRBV7-3 and J usage is TRBJ1-1; no reliable D call. The CDR3 covers 13 residues. With 3 bases removed from V and 1 base from J, the gap between germline ends came to 6 bases. Per the germline V gene, CDR1 is SGHTA and CDR2 is FQGTGA. The CDR3 nucleotides read TGTGCCAGCAGCTTGGACCCGAACACTGAAGCTTTCTTT. Translating gives CASSLDPNTEAFF.

The chain joins TRBV3-1 (or the pseudogene TRBV3-2) to TRBJ1-6; 7 bases align to TRBD1. Germline V lookup: CDR1 LGHDT, CDR2 YNNKEL (reference sequence). Trimming cost V 4 bases and J 8 bases; bases outside gene matches: 5. The CDR3 consists of 14 residues. In nucleotides, the CDR3 is TGTGCCAGCAGCCTCACAGGGGAGGATTCACCCCTCCACTTT. This encodes CASSLTGEDSPLHF.

V and J are TRBV19 and TRBJ1-3, with TRBD1 identical over 7 bases. The CDR3 extends over 15 amino acids. With V trimmed by 5 bases and J by 5 bases, 9 bases remained unmatched. Germline lookup yields CDR1 LNHDA and CDR2 SQIVND (reference sequence). CDR3 in amino acids: CASSPSGTERNTIYF. CDR3 bases: TGTGCCAGTAGTCCCTCCGGGACAGAAAGAAACACCATATATTTT.

J is TRBJ2-1 and V is TRBV28; 8 bases map to TRBD2. With V trimmed by 4 bases and J by 14 bases, 16 bases remained unmatched. The CDR3 consists of 15 residues. Per germline, CDR1 MDHEN and CDR2 SYDVKM. Here the CDR3 DNA reads TGTGCCAGCAGTTCCCCTGGACTAGCCAGCCCGGGGGAGTTCTTC. Protein product: CASSSPGLASPGEFF. Combining the CDR3 with reference TRBV28 and TRBJ2-1 gives the whole variable domain DVKVTQSSRYLVKRTGEKVFLECVQDMDHENMFWYRQDPGLGLRLIYFSYDVKMKEKGDIPEGYSVSREKKERFSLILESASTNQTSMYLCASSSPGLASPGEFFGPGTRLTVL.

This clone showed up just once. J is TRBJ1-6 and V is TRBV3-1 (or the pseudogene TRBV3-2); D unresolved. The CDR3 totals 15 residues. Germline V gene data show CDR1 as LGHDT and CDR2 as YNNKEL (reference sequence). V lost 1 base and J 0 bases, leaving 4 bases between the germline ends. CDR3 sequence (DNA): TGTGCCAGCAGCCAAGGCAGCTCCTATAATTCACCCCTCCACTTT. Translation gives CASSQGSSYNSPLHF.